This passage covers 25 T cell receptor beta chains from one sample sequenced in a study of cytomegalovirus exposure and HLA in healthy donors. The study ran its PCR with 60 Vbeta and 13 Jbeta primers. The assay was immunoSEQ multiplex PCR, and TCRdb's table has in-frame clones only and misses some. This sample has 80,000 to 95,000 clones, with roughly 80% found just once. The material sequenced was PBMCs. The receptor source for this set is a woman aged 40 to 55 in good health and CMV-seropositive.

This clone occurred a few times. The chain combines TRBV15 with TRBJ2-3, with a weak D call TRBD1 (5 bases). Looked up from germline, CDR1 is LNHNV and CDR2 is YYDKDF (reference sequence). With 1 base removed from V and 3 bases from J, the gap between germline ends came to 14 bases. This CDR3 spans 16 amino acids. CDR3 nucleotides: TGTGCCACCAGCAGAGGGGCAGGGTGGATGACAGATACGCAGTATTTT. Its translation: CATSRGAGWMTDTQYF.

This chain uses TRBV5-1 with TRBJ1-5; D is ambiguous. V was pared by 4 bases and J by 0 bases, with 11 bases between. The CDR3 extends over 15 amino acids. Germline V gives CDR1 SGHRS, CDR2 YFSETQ. CDR3 coding DNA: TGCGCCAGCAGCCCAGTGCCTGATAGCAATCAGCCCCAGCATTTT. It is translated as CASSPVPDSNQPQHF.

V gene TRBV28 combines with J gene TRBJ1-1, with D unclear. Germline V gene lookup returns CDR1 MDHEN and CDR2 SYDVKM. Deletions cut 2 bases from V and 8 bases from J, with 15 bases between. The CDR3 has 14 amino acids. The CDR3 DNA reads TGTGCCAGCAGTTTAAGATCCAGGCTCTCCGAAGCTTTCTTT. This sequence encodes CASSLRSRLSEAFF.

The CDR3 DNA reads TGTGCCACCAGCAGAGAGGGCGGGGCGCGGTCACCCCTCCACTTT. Amino acid sequence: CATSREGGARSPLHF. The chain uses TRBV15 and TRBJ1-6, with a tentative D call TRBD1 (5 bases). In germline, CDR1 is LNHNV, CDR2 YYDKDF (reference sequence). With 0 bases removed from V and 10 bases from J, the gap between germline ends came to 13 bases. The CDR3 contains 15 residues. Complete variable domain (other parts from reference TRBV15 and TRBJ1-6): DAMVIQNPRYQVTQFGKPVTLSCSQTLNHNVMYWYQQKSSQAPKLLFHYYDKDFNNEADTPDNFQSRRPNTSFCFLDIRSPGLGDTAMYLCATSREGGARSPLHFGNGTRLTVT.

This clone was found a few times. J is TRBJ1-1 and V is TRBV15; tentatively, D is TRBD1 (6 bases). Germline V gene sequence: CDR1 LNHNV, CDR2 YYDKDF (reference sequence). CDR3 length equals 16 residues. V was clipped by 4 bases and J by 5 bases, with 20 bases between them. CDR3 DNA: TGTGCCACCAGCATTGGGGGACATTCAATTATTACTGAAGCTTTCTTT. Translated: CATSIGGHSIITEAFF.

V gene TRBV11-2 combines with J gene TRBJ2-2; TRBD2 agrees at 10 bases. This CDR3 is built from 16 residues. The germline gives CDR1 SGHAT, CDR2 FQNNGV. The junction had 6 bases not matched to a gene; V was cut back by 4 bases and J by 4 bases. CDR3 coding DNA: TGTGCCAGCAGCTCCCCGGGACTAGCGACCACCGGGGAGCTGTTTTTT. This encodes CASSSPGLATTGELFF.

The rearrangement uses TRBV28 and TRBJ1-2, with 9 bases that match TRBD1. This CDR3 is 18 amino acids long. The J segment lost 3 bases and the V segment lost 7 bases, leaving 18 bases of the junction unmatched. The germline V gene has CDR1 MDHEN and CDR2 SYDVKM. CDR3 nucleotides: TGTGCCAGCATTATTGGGGGGGGGACAGGGCGGACGGACTATGGCTACACCTTC. It yields the protein CASIIGGGTGRTDYGYTF.

V usage is TRBV10-3 and J usage is TRBJ1-5, with 7 bases lining up with TRBD1. With 7 bases clipped from V and 4 bases from J, the junction kept 4 bases outside the gene matches. The CDR3 is 13 residues long. The germline V gene has CDR1 ENHRY and CDR2 SYGVKD. CDR3 amino acids: CAIKQGTNQPQHF. The CDR3 DNA follows: TGTGCCATCAAACAGGGGACTAATCAGCCCCAGCATTTT.

This chain joins TRBV6-5 and TRBJ1-2; no definite D call. The germline gives CDR1 MNHEY, CDR2 SVGAGI. Trimming stripped 6 bases from V and 4 bases from J, with 18 bases between. The CDR3 loop spans 15 amino acids. CDR3 nucleotides: TGTGCCAGCAGCCTGGACTCGCGGCGGGGCTATGGCTACACCTTC. Its translation is CASSLDSRRGYGYTF.

The sample holds one count of this clone. V gene TRBV4-1 combines with J gene TRBJ2-7, with D possibly being TRBD1 (5 bases). V was cut by 10 bases and J by 5 bases, with 18 bases left in between. The CDR3 contains 13 residues. Germline V gene lookup returns CDR1 MGHRA and CDR2 YSYEKL. The CDR3 bases are TGCGCCACCAAGGGGCTTGCGGCGGACGAGCAGTACTTC. Residues: CATKGLAADEQYF.

V and J are TRBV30 and TRBJ1-5; D ambiguous. Germline CDR1 and CDR2: GTSNPN and SVGIG (reference sequence). The CDR3 is 16 residues long. V shed 1 base and J shed 2 bases, with 15 bases lying between them. CDR3 sequence reads: CAWSGYSNSGNQPQHF. The CDR3 nucleotides read TGTGCCTGGAGTGGTTACAGCAACTCGGGCAATCAGCCCCAGCATTTT.

The chain combines TRBV9 with TRBJ2-5, with 11 bases fitting TRBD1. Germline V CDR1 and CDR2: SGDLS, YYNGEE. V gave up 4 bases and J gave up 4 bases; unmatched junction bases: 9. The CDR3 sequence is 16 residues long. The CDR3 DNA reads as TGTGCCAGCAGCTCCCGGACAGGGGGCTGGGGAGAGACCCAGTACTTC. This gives the protein CASSSRTGGWGETQYF.

The chain links TRBV2 to TRBJ1-5; the match to TRBD1 covers 8 bases. The CDR3 length is 13 residues. In germline, CDR1 is SNHLY, CDR2 FYNNEI. The J segment lost 4 bases and the V segment lost 6 bases, leaving 2 bases of the junction unmatched. The CDR3 protein is CASRGQGNQPQHF. Here the CDR3 DNA reads TGTGCCAGCAGAGGACAGGGAAATCAGCCCCAGCATTTT. Full variable domain (outside the CDR3, taken from reference TRBV2 and TRBJ1-5): EPEVTQTPSHQVTQMGQEVILRCVPISNHLYFYWYRQILGQKVEFLVSFYNNEISEKSEIFDDQFSVERPDGSNFTLKIRSTKLEDSAMYFCASRGQGNQPQHFGDGTRLSIL.

V gene TRBV4-3 combines with J gene TRBJ1-5; D possibly corresponds to TRBD1 (5 bases). V was clipped by 0 bases and J by 6 bases, with 12 bases between them. Germline lookup yields CDR1 LGHNA and CDR2 YSLEER. This CDR3 spans 15 amino acids. Written as DNA, the CDR3 is TGCGCCAGCAGCCAAGAACGGCAGGGAGGTCAGCCCCAGCATTTT. Protein sequence: CASSQERQGGQPQHF.

CDR3 region: CASSQDGTGVTSGELFF. The CDR3 DNA reads as TGCGCCAGCAGCCAAGACGGGACAGGGGTTACTAGCGGGGAGCTGTTTTTT. This sequence joins TRBV4-1 and TRBJ2-2, with TRBD1 matching 10 bases. In germline, CDR1 is MGHRA, CDR2 YSYEKL. The junction had 8 bases not matched to a gene; V was cut back by 0 bases and J by 7 bases. This CDR3 is 17 amino acids long.

Only a few counts were recorded for this clone. V usage is TRBV2 and J usage is TRBJ2-7; D unclear. V was pared by 6 bases and J by 3 bases, with 12 bases between. Germline V gene sequence: CDR1 SNHLY, CDR2 FYNNEI. This CDR3 has 13 residues. As DNA, the CDR3 is TGTGCCAGCAGGGTTTACTCCGGCTACGAGCAGTACTTC. Translated, it gives CASRVYSGYEQYF. The full variable domain, with the rest looked up from reference TRBV2 and TRBJ2-7, is EPEVTQTPSHQVTQMGQEVILRCVPISNHLYFYWYRQILGQKVEFLVSFYNNEISEKSEIFDDQFSVERPDGSNFTLKIRSTKLEDSAMYFCASRVYSGYEQYFGPGTRLTVT.

Only one count was recorded for this clone. J is TRBJ2-7 and V is TRBV6-1; TRBD1 matches at 7 bases. The germline V gene encodes CDR1 MNHNS and CDR2 SASEGT. V lost 3 bases to trimming and J lost 6 bases; unmatched junction nucleotides: 8. There are 14 residues in the CDR3. In nucleotides, the CDR3 is TGTGCCAGCAGTGATGGCAGGGGGAACTCCGAGCAGTACTTC. It yields the protein CASSDGRGNSEQYF.

The chain links TRBV27 to TRBJ2-3; 12 bases agree with TRBD2. This CDR3 has 15 amino acids. The junction had 4 bases not matched to a gene; V was cut back by 4 bases and J by 5 bases. Germline values: CDR1 MNHEY, CDR2 SMNVEV (reference sequence). The CDR3 protein is CASSSRTSGVDTQYF. CDR3 nucleotide sequence: TGTGCCAGCAGTTCCCGGACTAGCGGGGTAGATACGCAGTATTTT.

CDR3 sequence: CASSVDGTGGEEQYF. CDR3 sequence (DNA): TGTGCCAGCAGCGTAGATGGGACAGGGGGCGAAGAGCAGTACTTC. The chain is built from TRBV9 and TRBJ2-7; TRBD1 agrees at 12 bases. V lost 0 bases to trimming and J lost 7 bases; unmatched junction nucleotides: 5. Looked up from germline, CDR1 is SGDLS and CDR2 is YYNGEE. CDR3 length: 15 residues. The full variable domain, rest sourced from reference TRBV9 and TRBJ2-7, is DSGVTQTPKHLITATGQRVTLRCSPRSGDLSVYWYQQSLDQGLQFLIQYYNGEERAKGNILERFSAQQFPDLHSELNLSSLELGDSALYFCASSVDGTGGEEQYFGPGTRLTVT.

The chain joins TRBV9 to TRBJ2-7, with a possible D match to TRBD2 (6 bases). CDR3 size: 16 residues. Trimming took 4 bases from V and 7 from J, leaving 24 bases between them. Germline V lookup: CDR1 SGDLS, CDR2 YYNGEE. The CDR3 DNA follows: TGTGCCAGCAGCCTCAGCGGGCAGACAATAAACATAGAGCAGTACTTC. Amino acids: CASSLSGQTINIEQYF.

This sequence joins TRBV5-6 and TRBJ2-2; tentatively, D is TRBD1 (6 bases). This CDR3 has 17 amino acids. Germline-derived CDR1 and CDR2 are SGHDT and YYEEEE. Trimming removed 0 bases from V and 6 bases from J, with 18 bases in between. In nucleotides, the CDR3 is TGTGCCAGCAGCTTGGCCGAGGGTAGGGACAAGTCCGGGGAGCTGTTTTTT. Residues: CASSLAEGRDKSGELFF.

The chain couples TRBV4-1 to TRBJ2-7; D gene unclear. This CDR3 region has 13 residues. Germline V gene sequence: CDR1 MGHRA, CDR2 YSYEKL. V was clipped by 0 bases and J by 6 bases, with 9 bases between them. The CDR3 coding sequence is TGCGCCAGCAGCCAAGATGAGGCCTTCGAGCAGTACTTC. Its translation is CASSQDEAFEQYF.

This clone was recorded once. The V and J genes are TRBV7-6 and TRBJ2-7; 7 bases match TRBD1. Trimming removed 2 bases from V and 4 bases from J; junction bases left unmatched: 8. There are 15 residues in the CDR3. Germline V gives CDR1 SGHVS, CDR2 FNYEAQ. CDR3 amino acids: CASSLLQGSTYEQYF. The DNA for the CDR3 is TGTGCCAGCAGCTTACTACAGGGGTCCACGTACGAGCAGTACTTC. The full variable domain, with the rest looked up from reference TRBV7-6 and TRBJ2-7, is GAGVSQSPRYKVTKRGQDVALRCDPISGHVSLYWYRQALGQGPEFLTYFNYEAQQDKSGLPNDRFSAERPEGSISTLTIQRTEQRDSAMYRCASSLLQGSTYEQYFGPGTRLTVT.

Relative to its sample, this clone is large. This chain joins TRBV5-6 and TRBJ1-4, with D unresolved. The V gene lost 1 base and the J gene lost 0 bases, with 7 bases spanning the gap. The germline gives CDR1 SGHDT, CDR2 YYEEEE. The CDR3 runs to 15 residues. The CDR3 sequence: CASSLWGATNEKLFF. For the CDR3, the DNA is TGTGCCAGCAGCTTGTGGGGAGCAACTAATGAAAAACTGTTTTTT.

V is TRBV7-6 and J is TRBJ2-7; 15 nucleotides agree with TRBD2. The CDR3 covers 16 residues. V trimming: 3 bases; J trimming: 4 bases; junction bases outside the gene matches: 4. The germline V gene encodes CDR1 SGHVS and CDR2 FNYEAQ. CDR3: CASSFGTSGGRYEQYF. The CDR3 bases are TGTGCCAGCAGCTTCGGGACTAGCGGGGGGAGGTACGAGCAGTACTTC.